Listed below are T cell receptor beta chains from one sample, sequenced in a study of shared T cell receptors in the human thymus. TCRdb keeps only in-frame clones here, not all; method: immunoSEQ multiplex PCR. The profile shows 700,000 or so clones, approximately 85% of them singletons. These data are also associated with another study on human thymus T cells.

The specimen was thymocytes. Receptor source: a girl under three years old with a congenital heart defect. Each CDR3 is given with its conserved first and last residue. A D gene is named only where the DNA matches it firmly. Expanded clones get a size class; other rows say once, few or many, or leave the size out.

D: TRBD1
V: TRBV7-9
length: 16
J: TRBJ1-1
size: -
DNA: TGTGCCAGCAGCCCGCGGGACAGGGGGCGGGACACTGAAGCTTTCTTT
CDR3: CASSPRDRGRDTEAFF

D: -
V: TRBV5-1
length: 14
J: TRBJ1-1
size: -
DNA: TGCGCCAGCACCGAAGACGCGGCACGGGGTGAAGCTTTCTTT
CDR3: CASTEDAARGEAFF

D: -
V: TRBV5-1
length: 17
J: TRBJ2-5
size: -
DNA: TGCGCCAGCAGCCCCAAGGTTGACAGACCCCGGGAAGAGACCCAGTACTTC
CDR3: CASSPKVDRPREETQYF

D: -
V: TRBV4-3
length: 18
J: TRBJ2-1
size: -
DNA: TGCGCCAGCAGCCAAACGCTACTTGGGGGCTTCTCCTACAATGAGCAGTTCTTC
CDR3: CASSQTLLGGFSYNEQFF

D: TRBD1
V: TRBV5-1
length: 14
J: TRBJ1-2
size: -
DNA: TGCGCCAGCAGCTTGCAGACAGGGGGCGACGGCTACACCTTC
CDR3: CASSLQTGGDGYTF

D: -
V: TRBV2
length: 19
J: TRBJ1-1
size: -
DNA: TGTGCCAGCAGTGAACGTTCTGGGAGCGTGCGAGGTTTGAACACTGAAGCTTTCTTT
CDR3: CASSERSGSVRGLNTEAFF

D: -
V: TRBV10-3
length: 16
J: TRBJ1-1
size: -
DNA: TGTGCCATCAGTGGACCACTCGAGGACGGGGGCACTGAAGCTTTCTTT
CDR3: CAISGPLEDGGTEAFF

D: TRBD1
V: TRBV5-1
length: 15
J: TRBJ1-1
size: -
DNA: TGCGCCAGCAGCAGCAAACAGGGGGCCGACACTGAAGCTTTCTTT
CDR3: CASSSKQGADTEAFF

D: -
V: TRBV19
length: 17
J: TRBJ1-5
size: -
DNA: TGTGCCAGTAGTGTTGGAAGGGCAGGGGAAGGCAATCAGCCCCAGCATTTT
CDR3: CASSVGRAGEGNQPQHF

D: -
V: TRBV4-1
length: 14
J: TRBJ1-4
size: few
DNA: TGCGCCAGCAGCCGGAGGAACGTTAATGAAAAACTGTTTTTT
CDR3: CASSRRNVNEKLFF

D: -
V: TRBV5-6
length: 16
J: TRBJ1-2
size: -
DNA: TGTGCCAGCAGTCCATTTACAGGGAACGTGAACTATGGCTACACCTTC
CDR3: CASSPFTGNVNYGYTF

D: -
V: TRBV30
length: 16
J: TRBJ1-6
size: -
DNA: TGTGCCTGGAGTAGGCGGGACCTAAGAGGGATCTCACCCCTCCACTTT
CDR3: CAWSRRDLRGISPLHF

D: -
V: TRBV4-1
length: 16
J: TRBJ2-1
size: -
DNA: TGCGCCAGCAGCCAGGGGCAGGTACAATCATGGAATGAGCAGTTCTTC
CDR3: CASSQGQVQSWNEQFF

D: -
V: TRBV10-3
length: 15
J: TRBJ2-3
size: -
DNA: TGTGCCATCAGTTTGGGTGGGGCGAACACAGATACGCAGTATTTT
CDR3: CAISLGGANTDTQYF

D: TRBD1
V: TRBV5-4
length: 17
J: TRBJ2-1
size: -
DNA: TGTGCCAGCAGCTTGGCAGTCAGGGACAGCCTCTACAATGAGCAGTTCTTC
CDR3: CASSLAVRDSLYNEQFF

D: -
V: TRBV7-2
length: 14
J: TRBJ2-4
size: -
DNA: TGTGCCAGCAGCCCCAGTCAAGCCAAAAACATTCAGTACTTC
CDR3: CASSPSQAKNIQYF

D: TRBD1
V: TRBV28
length: 17
J: TRBJ2-7
size: -
DNA: TGTGCCAGCAGTTTATACTGGCGGACAGGGGTCTCCTACGAGCAGTACTTC
CDR3: CASSLYWRTGVSYEQYF

D: -
V: TRBV5-6
length: 17
J: TRBJ1-1
size: -
DNA: TGTGCCAGCAGCTTGGGCATCGGGAGGGAAAGCGACACTGAAGCTTTCTTT
CDR3: CASSLGIGRESDTEAFF

D: TRBD1
V: TRBV6-4
length: 19
J: TRBJ2-7
size: -
DNA: TGTGCCAGCAGTGACTCAAGGCCCCTACTAAGGACAGGGGACTGCGAGCAGTACTTC
CDR3: CASSDSRPLLRTGDCEQYF

D: -
V: TRBV10-3
length: 16
J: TRBJ1-3
size: -
DNA: TGTGCCATCAGTGAATCGGTCAGCCCAGGAGGAAACACCATATATTTT
CDR3: CAISESVSPGGNTIYF

D: TRBD2
V: TRBV4-2
length: 17
J: TRBJ2-5
size: -
DNA: TGTGCCAGCAGCCAAGACGGACTAGCGGGCGTTCAAGAGACCCAGTACTTC
CDR3: CASSQDGLAGVQETQYF

D: -
V: TRBV4-1
length: 13
J: TRBJ1-2
size: -
DNA: TGCGCCAGCAGCCAAGCCCGGAACTATGGCTACACCTTC
CDR3: CASSQARNYGYTF

D: -
V: TRBV5-6
length: 14
J: TRBJ1-1
size: once
DNA: TGTGCCAGCAGCTTAAGAAGCTTGAACACTGAAGCTTTCTTT
CDR3: CASSLRSLNTEAFF

D: -
V: TRBV27
length: 12
J: TRBJ1-2
size: -
DNA: TGTGCCAGCAGGCGGCCGGGTTATGGCTACACCTTC
CDR3: CASRRPGYGYTF

D: TRBD2
V: TRBV11-2
length: 16
J: TRBJ2-1
size: -
DNA: TGTGCCAGCAGCTCCCTAACCCGGGGGGTCTACAATGAGCAGTTCTTC
CDR3: CASSSLTRGVYNEQFF

D: TRBD1
V: TRBV5-1
length: 19
J: TRBJ1-1
size: -
DNA: TGCGCCAGCAGCTTGGTGAGCCCGGACAGGGGGCCGATGAACACTGAAGCTTTCTTT
CDR3: CASSLVSPDRGPMNTEAFF

D: -
V: TRBV12-5
length: 11
J: TRBJ1-1
size: -
DNA: TGTGCTAGTGGTTTGAAGAGTGAAGCTTTCTTT
CDR3: CASGLKSEAFF

D: TRBD1
V: TRBV4-3
length: 17
J: TRBJ1-4
size: -
DNA: TGCGCCAGCAGCCAGACTTCACAGGGGCGAGGTAATGAAAAACTGTTTTTT
CDR3: CASSQTSQGRGNEKLFF

D: -
V: TRBV9
length: 17
J: TRBJ2-7
size: once
DNA: TGTGCCAGCAGCGCTCAAGACCAGGTCCCCCGCGTATACGAGCAGTACTTC
CDR3: CASSAQDQVPRVYEQYF

D: -
V: TRBV6-1
length: 16
J: TRBJ2-7
size: -
DNA: TGTGCCAGCAGTGAAGCAATCCAGGCGGGACCCTACGAGCAGTACTTC
CDR3: CASSEAIQAGPYEQYF

D: -
V: TRBV7-9
length: 14
J: TRBJ2-1
size: -
DNA: TGTGCCAGCAGCTTATCTACTCGCCTGAAAGAGCAGTTCTTC
CDR3: CASSLSTRLKEQFF

D: TRBD2
V: TRBV4-1
length: 18
J: TRBJ2-1
size: once
DNA: TGCGCCAGCAGCCAAGATACTCTGGCTAGCGGGGGGGCCGGGGAGCAGTTCTTC
CDR3: CASSQDTLASGGAGEQFF

D: TRBD1
V: TRBV14
length: 18
J: TRBJ1-2
size: -
DNA: TGTGCCAGCAGCCGTGCAACACAGGGGGCCACCGGGGGCTATGGCTACACCTTC
CDR3: CASSRATQGATGGYGYTF

D: -
V: TRBV2
length: 16
J: TRBJ1-6
size: -
DNA: TGTGCCAGCAGTCCTGGGAGGTCATCCTATAATTCACCCCTCCACTTT
CDR3: CASSPGRSSYNSPLHF

D: TRBD1
V: TRBV19
length: 17
J: TRBJ1-5
size: -
DNA: TGTGCCAGTAGTATCTCCGGACAGGGCATGATCAATCAGCCCCAGCATTTT
CDR3: CASSISGQGMINQPQHF

D: -
V: TRBV6-1
length: 14
J: TRBJ2-3
size: -
DNA: TGTGCCAGCAGACGACGGGGGAGCACAGATACGCAGTATTTT
CDR3: CASRRRGSTDTQYF

D: TRBD1
V: TRBV13
length: 17
J: TRBJ2-2
size: once
DNA: TGTGCCAGCAGCGAAGGGGGCGGGACAGGAGGCACCGGGGAGCTGTTTTTT
CDR3: CASSEGGGTGGTGELFF

D: TRBD2
V: TRBV7-2
length: 19
J: TRBJ2-5
size: -
DNA: TGTGCCAGCAGCTTAAGAAGGCTTGAAGGGACTAGCGGGGGAGAGACCCAGTACTTC
CDR3: CASSLRRLEGTSGGETQYF

D: -
V: TRBV5-6
length: 19
J: TRBJ2-7
size: -
DNA: TGTGCCAGCAGCTTGTTGCAACAGATGAACTCCACACCGCCCTACGAGCAGTACTTC
CDR3: CASSLLQQMNSTPPYEQYF

D: TRBD1
V: TRBV6-5
length: 12
J: TRBJ1-1
size: -
DNA: TGTGCCAGCAGTTTCAGGGGGCGCGGAGCTTTCTTT
CDR3: CASSFRGRGAFF

D: -
V: TRBV2
length: 12
J: TRBJ1-5
size: few
DNA: TGTGCCAGCAAGCCCGGGAATCAGCCCCAGCATTTT
CDR3: CASKPGNQPQHF

D: -
V: TRBV27
length: 15
J: TRBJ1-2
size: -
DNA: TGTGCCAGCAGTCCGGGGGGCCTTGGGAGCCATGGCTACACCTTC
CDR3: CASSPGGLGSHGYTF

D: TRBD1
V: TRBV7-2
length: 17
J: TRBJ1-4
size: -
DNA: TGTGCCAGCAGCTTATTAAGGACAGGGGGCGCGAGTGAAAAACTGTTTTTT
CDR3: CASSLLRTGGASEKLFF

D: -
V: TRBV19
length: 16
J: TRBJ1-3
size: -
DNA: TGTGCCAGTAGTATTCCGGCAGGGCTCGGGGGAAACACCATATATTTT
CDR3: CASSIPAGLGGNTIYF

D: TRBD1
V: TRBV19
length: 14
J: TRBJ1-2
size: -
DNA: TGTGCCAGTAGGCCGGGGCAGGGGGCGTGTGGCTACACCTTC
CDR3: CASRPGQGACGYTF

D: -
V: TRBV4-1
length: 17
J: TRBJ1-3
size: -
DNA: TGCGCCAGCAGCCAAGATCTACGGTCGCCGTCCGGAAACACCATATATTTT
CDR3: CASSQDLRSPSGNTIYF

D: TRBD1
V: TRBV6-1
length: 16
J: TRBJ2-3
size: -
DNA: TGTGCCAGCAGTGAAGCGGGACAGGGGCCGACAGATACGCAGTATTTT
CDR3: CASSEAGQGPTDTQYF

D: -
V: TRBV15
length: 17
J: TRBJ2-1
size: few
DNA: TGTGCCACCAGCAGGGGGGCACTACCGCCGAATGGCGATGAGCAGTTCTTC
CDR3: CATSRGALPPNGDEQFF